The 13 T cell receptor beta chains in this list originate from one sample, sequenced in a study of blood T cell repertoires in COVID-19. The method was immunoSEQ multiplex PCR; TCRdb's version includes in-frame clones alone and lacks a portion of them. The sample records approximately 140,000 clones, over 70% being singletons. The sample consisted of peripheral blood. The origin of the receptors is a man in his sixties with active or convalescent COVID-19.

CDR3 nucleotide sequence: TGTGCCAGCAGTTACGGGACAGGGGACGAGCAGTACTTC. Translated: CASSYGTGDEQYF. The chain links TRBV27 to TRBJ2-7, with 10 bases fitting TRBD1. There are 13 residues in the CDR3. V gave up 4 bases and J gave up 5 bases; unmatched junction bases: 2. Germline V gene lookup returns CDR1 MNHEY and CDR2 SMNVEV (reference sequence).

V and J are TRBV11-2 and TRBJ2-2; the match to TRBD2 covers 14 bases. Looked up from germline, CDR1 is SGHAT and CDR2 is FQNNGV. Losses at the gene ends were 5 bases for V and 4 bases for J; bases not matched to a gene: 12. The CDR3 is made up of 19 amino acids. CDR3 residues: CASSPGRLAGGRGTGELFF. In DNA, the CDR3 is TGTGCCAGCAGCCCTGGTAGACTAGCGGGAGGGCGTGGCACCGGGGAGCTGTTTTTT.

V usage is TRBV27 and J usage is TRBJ2-2, with 7 bases that match TRBD2. CDR3 size: 14 residues. The V gene end was trimmed by 4 bases and the J gene end by 6 bases; junction bases not matched to a gene: 5. The germline V gene encodes CDR1 MNHEY and CDR2 SMNVEV (reference sequence). The CDR3 region has the DNA TGTGCCAGCAGTTCGACTAGCCAGTCCGGGGAGCTGTTTTTT. It codes for CASSSTSQSGELFF.

The chain links TRBV6-6 to TRBJ2-5; the match to TRBD2 covers 10 bases. J was trimmed by 4 bases and V by 2 bases; bases with no gene match: 7. This CDR3 has 16 residues. Germline V gene lookup returns CDR1 MNHNY and CDR2 SVGAGI (reference sequence). The CDR3 region has the DNA TGTGCCAGCAGTTACCCTAGCGGGAGTGGTCGAGAGACCCAGTACTTC. Its protein product is CASSYPSGSGRETQYF.

This clone was observed a few times. The rearrangement joins TRBV7-6 to TRBJ1-2; 10 nucleotides line up with TRBD1. CDR3 length: 16 residues. Germline V gene lookup returns CDR1 SGHVS and CDR2 FNYEAQ. V dropped 1 base and J dropped 5; count of bases not matched to a gene: 7. DNA for the CDR3: TGTGCCAGCAGCTTAGGAGACAGGGGGCGCCGGTATGGCTACACCTTC. It translates to CASSLGDRGRRYGYTF.

This chain uses TRBV5-4 with TRBJ2-7; TRBD2 matches 8 bases. J was trimmed by 2 bases and V by 5 bases; bases with no gene match: 6. The CDR3 spans 14 residues. The germline gives CDR1 SGHNT, CDR2 YYREEE (reference sequence). CDR3 sequence: CASSRAGGAYEQYF. The CDR3 region has the DNA TGTGCCAGCAGTCGGGCGGGAGGCGCCTACGAGCAGTACTTC.

The V and J genes are TRBV29-1 and TRBJ2-7; weak D call: TRBD1 (5 bases). Deletions cut 6 bases from V and 1 base from J, with 10 bases between. This CDR3 has 12 residues. Germline lookup yields CDR1 SQVTM and CDR2 ANQGSEA. CDR3 amino acids: CSVETASYEQYF. The CDR3 region has the DNA TGCAGCGTGGAGACAGCTTCCTACGAGCAGTACTTC.

The J gene is TRBJ2-7, the V gene TRBV18; TRBD1 agrees at 8 bases. Per the germline V gene, CDR1 is KGHSH and CDR2 is LQKENI. The ends lost 3 bases at V and 2 bases at J; junction bases unmatched: 3. The length of the CDR3 is 14 residues. CDR3 bases: TGTGCCAGCTCACCCGGACAGGGCCCCTACGAGCAGTACTTC. Its protein product is CASSPGQGPYEQYF.

The V call is TRBV24-1, the J call TRBJ2-5, with 7 bases identical to TRBD1. CDR1 is KGHDR and CDR2 is SFDVKD in the germline V gene. This CDR3 is built from 16 residues. The trim removed 2 bases at V and 4 bases at J, leaving 9 bases unmatched. The CDR3 loop reads CATSDSRQGTAETQYF. CDR3 DNA sequence: TGTGCCACCAGTGATTCCAGACAGGGTACTGCAGAGACCCAGTACTTC.

The V gene is TRBV13, the J gene TRBJ1-4; D is perhaps TRBD1 (6 bases). The CDR3 is 15 amino acids. The germline V gene has CDR1 PRHDT and CDR2 FYEKMQ (reference sequence). Trimming removed 4 bases from V and 7 bases from J, with 16 bases in between. The CDR3 coding sequence is TGTGCCAGCAGCTCGGACAGCGCGGGTCGTGAAAAACTGTTTTTT. Translating it yields CASSSDSAGREKLFF.

The rearrangement joins TRBV3-1 (or the pseudogene TRBV3-2) to TRBJ1-1, with 7 bases lining up with TRBD1. Germline V gives CDR1 LGHDT, CDR2 YNNKEL (reference sequence). Losses at the gene ends were 0 bases for V and 7 bases for J; bases not matched to a gene: 5. CDR3 length: 14 residues. CDR3 region: CASSQDQGVSEAFF. DNA of the CDR3: TGTGCCAGCAGCCAAGATCAGGGGGTGAGTGAAGCTTTCTTT.

The CDR3 reads CASSQVGGGSETQYF. The CDR3 nucleotides read TGCGCCAGCAGCCAAGTAGGTGGCGGGAGTGAGACCCAGTACTTC. The chain is built from TRBV4-3 and TRBJ2-5, with 7 bases matching TRBD2. This CDR3 contains 15 residues. The V gene's germline CDR1 is LGHNA and CDR2 YSLEER. V shed 1 base and J 5 bases; nucleotides not matched to a gene: 7.

The table lists this clone with a few counts. The V gene is TRBV7-9, the J gene TRBJ2-3; D perhaps matches TRBD2 (6 bases). The germline V gene has CDR1 SEHNR and CDR2 FQNEAQ (reference sequence). V lost 0 bases and J lost 0, with 13 bases in between. The CDR3 totals 17 residues. This CDR3 is CASSLAVRGPSTDTQYF. CDR3 DNA sequence: TGTGCCAGCAGCTTAGCTGTGCGGGGCCCTAGCACAGATACGCAGTATTTT.